These 20 T cell receptor beta chains share one sample of origin, sequenced in a study of blood T cell repertoires in COVID-19. This table comes from immunoSEQ multiplex PCR, and its TCRdb copy is limited to in-frame clones, with some not included. The repertoire holds more than 300,000 clones, with around nine tenths as singletons. The specimen was peripheral blood. All receptors come from a woman in her seventies with COVID-19, enrolled during active disease.

This rearrangement joins TRBV2 to TRBJ2-5, with 7 bases aligning to TRBD1. From germline, CDR1 is SNHLY and CDR2 FYNNEI. This CDR3 spans 14 amino acids. With V trimmed by 3 bases and J by 1 base, 2 bases remained unmatched. The CDR3 is CASSDGTAQETQYF. CDR3 in DNA: TGTGCCAGCAGTGACGGGACAGCCCAAGAGACCCAGTACTTC.

The chain couples TRBV5-1 to TRBJ1-6; TRBD1 might be the D (6 bases). This CDR3 comprises 14 residues. The germline V gene encodes CDR1 SGHRS and CDR2 YFSETQ. V was pared by 5 bases and J by 8 bases, with 14 bases between. The CDR3 region has the DNA TGCGCCAGCAGACTACAGGGTTTGGATTCACCCCTCCACTTT. Its protein is CASRLQGLDSPLHF.

V gene TRBV5-1 combines with J gene TRBJ2-1; 10 nucleotides match TRBD1. Looked up from germline, CDR1 is SGHRS and CDR2 is YFSETQ. J was trimmed by 12 bases and V by 3 bases; bases with no gene match: 3. This CDR3 has 12 residues. CDR3 nucleotide sequence: TGCGCCAGCAGCTCTGACAGGGGGCCGCAGTTCTTC. Amino acids: CASSSDRGPQFF. The variable domain in full, with the rest retrieved from reference TRBV5-1 and TRBJ2-1, is KAGVTQTPRYLIKTRGQQVTLSCSPISGHRSVSWYQQTPGQGLQFLFEYFSETQRNKGNFPGRFSGRQFSNSRSEMNVSTLELGDSALYLCASSSDRGPQFFGPGTRLTVL.

The rearrangement joins TRBV6-2 or TRBV6-3 to TRBJ1-1, with TRBD1 as a possible D gene (6 bases). Per germline, CDR1 MNHEY and CDR2 SVGEGT. Trimming removed 1 base at V and 1 base at J, with 7 bases between. The CDR3 spans 14 residues. Here the CDR3 DNA reads TGTGCCAGCAGTTACTGGGGACAGAACACTGAAGCTTTCTTT. Protein: CASSYWGQNTEAFF.

The V gene is TRBV7-2, the J gene TRBJ1-5, with a tentative D call TRBD1 (6 bases). The CDR3 has 16 amino acids. Between the trimmed V and J ends, which lost 0 bases and 6 bases, there was a span of 15 bases. The V gene's germline CDR1 is SGHTA and CDR2 FQGNSA. The chain's CDR3 is CASSLASGGFVQPQHF. The CDR3 nucleotides read TGTGCCAGCAGCTTAGCGTCTGGGGGCTTCGTTCAGCCCCAGCATTTT. Full variable domain (rest looked up from reference TRBV7-2 and TRBJ1-5): GAGVSQSPSNKVTEKGKDVELRCDPISGHTALYWYRQSLGQGLEFLIYFQGNSAPDKSGLPSDRFSAERTGGSVSTLTIQRTQQEDSAVYLCASSLASGGFVQPQHFGDGTRLSIL.

The chain links TRBV18 to TRBJ2-2; D uncertain. This CDR3 comprises 15 residues. Germline CDR1 is KGHSH and CDR2 is LQKENI. The ends were cut back, 2 bases at V and 1 base at J, with 8 bases in the middle. CDR3 sequence (DNA): TGTGCCAGCTCACCAGACACCTTGAACACCGGGGAGCTGTTTTTT. It codes for CASSPDTLNTGELFF.

V and J are TRBV5-4 and TRBJ2-7; D is possibly TRBD1 (7 bases). CDR3 length: 15 residues. V shed 4 bases and J shed 4 bases, with 18 bases lying between them. Germline CDR1 is SGHNT and CDR2 is YYREEE (reference sequence). The CDR3 coding sequence is TGTGCCAGCAGCGATGGGAAGGGGGCGGGATACGAGCAGTACTTC. Translated, it gives CASSDGKGAGYEQYF.

The chain is built from TRBV6-1 and TRBJ2-1; possible D gene TRBD1, 6 bases. This CDR3 comprises 15 residues. The V end lost 3 bases, the J end lost 0 bases, and 9 bases lay between the germline ends. Germline V gene sequence: CDR1 MNHNS, CDR2 SASEGT. CDR3 coding DNA: TGTGCCAGCAGTGAGCAGGGGACCTCCTACAATGAGCAGTTCTTC. Its translation: CASSEQGTSYNEQFF.

This chain links TRBV2 with TRBJ1-2, with D maybe TRBD1 (6 bases). V lost 6 bases to trimming and J lost 3 bases, with 14 bases between them. The germline V gene has CDR1 SNHLY and CDR2 FYNNEI. This CDR3 region has 14 residues. The CDR3 coding sequence is TGTGCCAGCAGCCTGGACAGCCAGGACTATGGCTACACCTTC. Translation gives CASSLDSQDYGYTF.

A remark on this clone: Other DNA sequences in this specimen translate into the identical CDR3. The chain links TRBV6-5 to TRBJ2-2, with no clear D. The V end lost 0 bases, the J end lost 6 bases, and 11 bases lay between the germline ends. Germline assignment: CDR1 MNHEY and CDR2 SVGAGI. The CDR3 totals 15 residues. CDR3 loop: CASSYSGLLAGELFF. The CDR3 DNA reads TGTGCCAGCAGTTACTCGGGCCTTCTCGCCGGGGAGCTGTTTTTT.

J is TRBJ1-6 and V is TRBV9; possible D gene TRBD1, 5 bases. The germline V and J ends were trimmed by 3 bases and 6 bases, with 16 bases remaining between them. The CDR3 has 16 amino acids. The germline CDR1 and CDR2 sequences are SGDLS and YYNGEE. The CDR3 DNA sequence: TGTGCCAGCAGCGGTAGCCGACTGGGGGGTAATTCACCCCTCCACTTT. It encodes CASSGSRLGGNSPLHF.

CDR3 nucleotide sequence: TGTGCCAGTAGTCCCGGGACAGGGGCTAATTCACCCCTCCACTTT. This codes for CASSPGTGANSPLHF. The rearrangement links TRBV19 to TRBJ1-6; 10 bases are a match to TRBD1. This CDR3 region has 15 residues. Germline CDR1 and CDR2: LNHDA and SQIVND (reference sequence). The V segment lost 5 bases and the J segment 6 bases; nucleotides outside the gene matches: 4.

The chain has TRBV7-2 and TRBJ2-5; 7 bases fit TRBD1. CDR1 and CDR2 from the germline V gene are SGHTA and FQGNSA. Trimming removed 1 base from V and 7 bases from J; junction bases left unmatched: 6. CDR3 length: 14 amino acids. This chain's CDR3 is CASSLDPGDRTQYF. The CDR3 nucleotides read TGTGCCAGCAGCTTAGACCCCGGGGACAGGACCCAGTACTTC. The full variable domain, in which reference TRBV7-2 and TRBJ2-5 provide the parts outside the CDR3, is GAGVSQSPSNKVTEKGKDVELRCDPISGHTALYWYRQSLGQGLEFLIYFQGNSAPDKSGLPSDRFSAERTGGSVSTLTIQRTQQEDSAVYLCASSLDPGDRTQYFGPGTRLLVL.

A single count supports this clone. The rearrangement links TRBV24-1 to TRBJ1-2, with 11 bases that match TRBD1. The CDR3 spans 16 residues. The germline gives CDR1 KGHDR, CDR2 SFDVKD. The ends lost 3 bases at V and 2 bases at J; junction bases unmatched: 4. CDR3 sequence (DNA): TGTGCCACCAGTGATCAGGGGACAGGGGGAAACTATGGCTACACCTTC. Protein product: CATSDQGTGGNYGYTF.

The chain joins TRBV19 to TRBJ2-3; TRBD1 might be the D (5 bases). CDR1 is LNHDA, CDR2 SQIVND, per germline (reference sequence). V shed 3 bases and J shed 3 bases, with 10 bases lying between them. This CDR3 comprises 14 residues. CDR3 amino acids: CASSMGLETDTQYF. The CDR3 DNA reads as TGTGCCAGTAGTATGGGGCTGGAGACAGATACGCAGTATTTT.

The CDR3 DNA is TGCGCCAGCAGCTTGGGGGCTAGCGGGACCACAGATACGCAGTATTTT. It is translated as CASSLGASGTTDTQYF. The chain recombines TRBV5-1 with TRBJ2-3; 9 nucleotides agree with TRBD2. V shed 0 bases, J shed 2 bases, and the junction held 4 bases outside the gene matches. The CDR3 is made up of 16 amino acids. Germline V gene data show CDR1 as SGHRS and CDR2 as YFSETQ.

In nucleotides, the CDR3 is TGTGCCATCAGCACAGGGAAGGGCCAGCCCCAGCATTTT. Its protein product is CAISTGKGQPQHF. This chain joins TRBV10-3 and TRBJ1-5, with D perhaps matching TRBD1 (6 bases). V was clipped by 6 bases and J by 7 bases, with 13 bases between them. The CDR3 has 13 amino acids. Germline V lookup: CDR1 ENHRY, CDR2 SYGVKD.

J is TRBJ2-1 and V is TRBV1; the table's D gene call, TRBD2, was not cross checked with the DNA. TRBV1 represents a pseudogene. The CDR3 runs 18 residues. CDR3 nucleotide sequence: TGCACCAGCAGCCAAGATCCCCCTAAGCCAGGGACTAGCGATGAGCAGTTCTTC. Translating it yields CTSSQDPPKPGTSDEQFF.

This sequence joins TRBV5-4 and TRBJ2-5; D gene ambiguous. Germline V gene data show CDR1 as SGHNT and CDR2 as YYREEE (reference sequence). V dropped 0 bases and J dropped 5 bases, with 8 bases sitting between them. This CDR3 has 13 residues. The CDR3 bases are TGTGCCAGCAGCTTGGACAGTTTGGAGACCCAGTACTTC. It codes for CASSLDSLETQYF.

In DNA, the CDR3 is TGTGCCAGTAGCTGGGACAGACGAAGTAATCAGCCCCAGCATTTT. Amino acids: CASSWDRRSNQPQHF. This chain links TRBV19 with TRBJ1-5; 7 nucleotides line up with TRBD1. The CDR3 covers 15 residues. The J segment lost 4 bases and the V segment lost 6 bases, leaving 9 bases of the junction unmatched. Germline-derived CDR1 and CDR2 are LNHDA and SQIVND (reference sequence).